The rows below give T cell receptor beta chains drawn from one sample of a study of cytomegalovirus exposure and HLA in healthy donors. Repertoires were generated with immunoSEQ multiplex PCR, while TCRdb's copy carries only in-frame clones and drops some. Of over 200,000 clones detected, around 91% appear once; the ten largest clones hold approximately 3%. Sequenced sample: PBMCs. These receptors were obtained from a woman in her 30s in good health and CMV-seronegative. Both conserved end residues are part of each CDR3. D genes are given only for firm matches. The size entry is marked missing in some rows and otherwise reads once, few, many or a size class.

len,j_gene,v_gene,d_gene,abundance,CDR3aa,CDR3nt
13,TRBJ1-5,TRBV4-1,-,-,CASSQEGVQPQHF,TGCGCCAGCAGCCAAGAAGGGGTTCAGCCCCAGCATTTT
15,TRBJ1-5,TRBV27,-,-,CASSLGGNINQPQHF,TGTGCCAGTTCCCTAGGGGGGAATATCAATCAGCCCCAGCATTTT
15,TRBJ1-1,TRBV5-1,TRBD1,-,CASSPWTGLNTEAFF,TGCGCCAGCAGCCCCTGGACAGGGCTGAACACTGAAGCTTTCTTT
14,TRBJ2-3,TRBV9,-,-,CASSVGSGTDTQYF,TGTGCCAGCAGCGTCGGTAGCGGCACAGATACGCAGTATTTT
14,TRBJ2-1,TRBV4-2,TRBD1,once,CASSQGQGRVEQFF,TGTGCCAGCAGCCAAGGACAGGGAAGGGTTGAGCAGTTCTTC
14,TRBJ2-1,TRBV28,-,-,CASSLFSPGNEQFF,TGTGCCAGCAGTTTGTTCAGCCCGGGCAATGAGCAGTTCTTC
15,TRBJ2-7,TRBV4-1,TRBD2,-,CASSQTSGRSYEQYF,TGCGCCAGCAGCCAAACTAGCGGGAGGAGTTACGAGCAGTACTTC
13,TRBJ2-5,TRBV6-5,-,-,CASSPRIQETQYF,TGTGCCAGCAGCCCCCGGATCCAAGAGACCCAGTACTTC
15,TRBJ2-1,TRBV11-2,-,-,CASSPQSRGVYEQFF,TGTGCCAGCAGCCCCCAAAGCAGGGGGGTCTATGAGCAGTTCTTC
12,TRBJ2-1,TRBV2,-,-,CASRRLGNEQFF,TGTGCCAGCAGGAGACTGGGCAATGAGCAGTTCTTC
17,TRBJ2-5,TRBV28,TRBD1,-,CASSEPRDRGYGETQYF,TGTGCCAGCAGTGAGCCCCGGGACAGGGGTTATGGGGAGACCCAGTACTTC
13,TRBJ2-7,TRBV27,-,-,CASSTRISYEQYF,TGTGCCAGCAGCACTCGGATTTCCTACGAGCAGTACTTC
14,TRBJ1-2,TRBV6-6,TRBD1,-,CASSLGQGAYGYTF,TGTGCCAGCAGTCTCGGACAGGGGGCCTATGGCTACACCTTC
13,TRBJ2-1,TRBV27,-,-,CASSFGPDNEQFF,TGTGCCAGCAGTTTTGGGCCTGACAATGAGCAGTTCTTC
14,TRBJ2-7,TRBV9,TRBD2,-,CASSVGGGSHEQYF,TGTGCCAGCAGCGTAGGCGGCGGGAGCCACGAGCAGTACTTC
13,TRBJ2-5,TRBV29-1,-,-,CSARLGAEETQYF,TGCAGCGCCCGACTAGGAGCTGAAGAGACCCAGTACTTC
15,TRBJ2-3,TRBV4-1,-,-,CASSQEGSHTDTQYF,TGCGCCAGCAGCCAAGAAGGGTCCCACACAGATACGCAGTATTTT
17,TRBJ2-6,TRBV2,-,-,CASSELAETSGANVLTF,TGTGCCAGCAGTGAATTAGCGGAGACGTCTGGGGCCAACGTCCTGACTTTC
16,TRBJ2-7,TRBV11-3,TRBD1,-,CASSLVGTGGAYEQYF,TGTGCCAGCAGCTTAGTAGGGACAGGGGGCGCCTACGAGCAGTACTTC
12,TRBJ1-5,TRBV27,-,-,CASIYSNQPQHF,TGTGCCAGCATCTATAGCAATCAGCCCCAGCATTTT
15,TRBJ2-3,TRBV4-2,-,-,CASSQAPTGTDTQYF,TGTGCCAGCAGCCAAGCCCCGACAGGCACAGATACGCAGTATTTT
15,TRBJ1-2,TRBV7-2,-,-,CASSFLRGLGYGYTF,TGTGCCAGCAGCTTCCTTCGGGGGCTGGGGTATGGCTACACCTTC
14,TRBJ2-1,TRBV27,TRBD1,-,CASSQTGSNNEQFF,TGTGCCAGCAGTCAGACAGGGAGCAACAATGAGCAGTTCTTC